These 26 T cell receptor beta chains were all obtained from the same sample, sequenced in a study of T cell repertoires in cytomegalovirus infection. TCRdb re-called the reads through MiXCR, storing one row per CDR3 protein. Found here are 200,000 to 300,000 distinct CDR3 sequences, over 8% of them singletons; the top ten hold roughly 15%. The specimen sequenced was PBMCs. Receptor source: a human donor in good health (CMV status not recorded). Some clones in this sample may be carry-over from other donors' samples.

This clonotype has ten or more counts. The chain has TRBV19 and TRBJ2-4, with TRBD2 identical over 9 bases. Germline values: CDR1 LNHDA, CDR2 SQIVND (reference sequence). The CDR3 has 12 residues. Trimming removed 8 bases from V and 5 bases from J; junction bases left unmatched: 1. This chain's CDR3 is CASAGGQNIQYF. CDR3 bases: TGTGCCAGTGCGGGGGGGCAAAACATTCAGTACTTC.

This clonotype was counted between two and nine times. The chain is built from TRBV20-1 and TRBJ2-7; D uncertain. Germline V gene sequence: CDR1 DFQATT, CDR2 SNEGSKA (reference sequence). The V and J ends lost 1 base and 2 bases respectively, with 12 bases between them. CDR3 length: 14 amino acids. CDR3 bases: TGCAGTGCTAGAGGCCAGATTGACACCTACGAGCAGTACTTC. This encodes CSARGQIDTYEQYF.

This clonotype was recorded at least ten times. The chain is built from TRBV7-2 and TRBJ1-2, with 7 nucleotides matching TRBD1. Unmatched junction bases numbered 11, after V lost 3 bases and J lost 4 bases. The CDR3 totals 16 residues. The V gene's germline CDR1 is SGHTA and CDR2 FQGNSA. This chain's CDR3 is CASSLAVGGGVYGYTF. CDR3 sequence (DNA): TGTGCCAGCAGCTTGGCTGTGGGAGGGGGCGTCTATGGCTACACCTTC.

This clonotype was counted only a few times. The chain is built from TRBV19 and TRBJ1-5, with 7 bases lining up with TRBD1. Looked up from germline, CDR1 is LNHDA and CDR2 is SQIVND (reference sequence). This CDR3 has 14 residues. J lost 7 bases, V lost 7 bases, and 10 bases had no gene match. CDR3 DNA: TGTGCCAGTAACCCCAGGGGGGATCGCCAGCCCCAGCATTTT. Translating gives CASNPRGDRQPQHF.

This clonotype was seen at least ten times. The genes are TRBV7-2 and TRBJ2-3; TRBD1 aligns across 7 bases. This CDR3 contains 16 residues. V trimming: 0 bases; J trimming: 1 base; junction bases outside the gene matches: 4. CDR1 is SGHTA, CDR2 FQGNSA, per germline. CDR3 amino acids: CASSLAPGTGTDTQYF. CDR3 DNA sequence: TGTGCCAGCAGCTTAGCCCCCGGGACAGGCACAGATACGCAGTATTTT.

On this clonotype itself: A much larger clonotype is one base distant, so this may be a read error. V gene TRBV28 combines with J gene TRBJ2-2; tentative D call: TRBD2 (5 bases). V was clipped by 5 bases and J by 4 bases, with 8 bases between them. This CDR3 contains 13 residues. Looked up from germline, CDR1 is MDHEN and CDR2 is SYDVKM. The CDR3 sequence is CASSRGTTGELFF. CDR3 in DNA: TGTGCCAGCAGTCGGGGTACCACCGGGGAGCTGTTTTTT.

In this sample, this clonotype turned up many times. The chain recombines TRBV7-6 with TRBJ2-6; unclear D gene. The germline CDR1 and CDR2 sequences are SGHVS and FNYEAQ. This CDR3 comprises 14 residues. V lost 7 bases and J 3 bases, leaving 10 bases between the germline ends. In DNA, the CDR3 is TGTGCCAGCACCGACCTTAGTGGGGCCAACGTCCTGACTTTC. This encodes CASTDLSGANVLTF. Full variable domain (rest looked up from reference TRBV7-6 and TRBJ2-6): GAGVSQSPRYKVTKRGQDVALRCDPISGHVSLYWYRQALGQGPEFLTYFNYEAQQDKSGLPNDRFSAERPEGSISTLTIQRTEQRDSAMYRCASTDLSGANVLTFGAGSRLTVL.

In this sample, this clonotype turned up many times. The rearrangement joins TRBV7-9 to TRBJ2-5; 12 bases map to TRBD2. Germline lookup yields CDR1 SEHNR and CDR2 FQNEAQ (reference sequence). V was clipped by 4 bases and J by 1 base; unmatched bases: 4. The CDR3 is made up of 16 amino acids. CDR3 loop: CASSYSSGGAQETQYF. The CDR3 region has the DNA TGTGCCAGCAGCTACTCTAGCGGGGGGGCCCAAGAGACCCAGTACTTC.

The CDR3 spells CASSMRDPNQPQHF. DNA for the CDR3: TGTGCCAGTAGTATGAGGGACCCTAATCAGCCCCAGCATTTT. The chain combines TRBV19 with TRBJ1-5; weak D call: TRBD1 (5 bases). Germline V CDR1 and CDR2: LNHDA, SQIVND (reference sequence). This CDR3 contains 14 residues. Trimming left V 3 bases short and J 4 bases short, with 10 bases between.

This clonotype was found many times. The chain has TRBV7-2 and TRBJ2-4; 7 bases are shared with TRBD1. This CDR3 contains 15 residues. V lost 3 bases to trimming and J lost 0 bases; unmatched junction nucleotides: 2. Germline V gives CDR1 SGHTA, CDR2 FQGNSA. CDR3 region: CASSFDRAAKNIQYF. Here the CDR3 DNA reads TGTGCCAGCAGCTTTGACAGGGCAGCCAAAAACATTCAGTACTTC.

This rearrangement joins TRBV20-1 to TRBJ1-4; no clear D. This CDR3 has 11 amino acids. CDR1 DFQATT and CDR2 SNEGSKA come from the germline V gene (reference sequence). The V and J ends lost 6 bases and 8 bases respectively, with 10 bases between them. For the CDR3, the DNA is TGCAGTGCATCGGGTAGCGAAAAACTGTTTTTT. Amino acid sequence: CSASGSEKLFF.

Ten or more counts support this clonotype. The rearrangement uses TRBV12-3 or TRBV12-4 and TRBJ2-2; 7 bases match TRBD1. J was trimmed by 1 base and V by 3 bases; bases with no gene match: 2. This CDR3 region has 15 residues. The CDR3, as DNA: TGTGCCAGCAGTTTTCGACAGGGGAACACCGGGGAGCTGTTTTTT. Amino acids: CASSFRQGNTGELFF.

V is TRBV12-3 or TRBV12-4 and J is TRBJ1-1; D unclear. Trimming took 3 bases from V and 2 from J, leaving 13 bases between them. This CDR3 comprises 15 residues. The chain's CDR3 is CASSLEHRANTEAFF. In nucleotides, the CDR3 is TGTGCCAGCAGTTTGGAACACCGGGCCAACACTGAAGCTTTCTTT.

This clonotype was detected many times. The chain combines TRBV7-2 with TRBJ2-5; D may be TRBD1 (6 bases). The V and J ends lost 5 bases and 8 bases respectively, with 27 bases between them. Germline V CDR1 and CDR2: SGHTA, FQGNSA. The length of the CDR3 is 17 residues. In DNA, the CDR3 is TGTGCCAGCAGCCCAGCCGGGACCCCGCGAATCAGGGGCACCCAGTACTTC. It encodes CASSPAGTPRIRGTQYF.

In its sample, this clonotype was seen many times. The CDR3 DNA reads TGTGCCAGCAGGCCGGGACTAGCGACAGATACGCAGTATTTT. Its protein is CASRPGLATDTQYF. The chain combines TRBV7-8 with TRBJ2-3, with 10 nucleotides matching TRBD2. Germline CDR1 and CDR2: SGHVS and FQNEAQ. V dropped 6 bases and J dropped 3; count of bases not matched to a gene: 3. The CDR3 totals 14 residues. Filled out from reference TRBV7-8 and TRBJ2-3, the complete variable domain reads GAGVSQSPRYKVAKRGQDVALRCDPISGHVSLFWYQQALGQGPEFLTYFQNEAQLDKSGLPSDRFFAERPEGSVSTLKIQRTQQEDSAVYLCASRPGLATDTQYFGPGTRLTVL.

Ten or more counts support this clonotype. The rearrangement links TRBV7-2 to TRBJ2-2; D call uncertain. V was trimmed by 5 bases and J by 3 bases, leaving 4 bases between them. CDR1 is SGHTA and CDR2 is FQGNSA in the germline V gene. This CDR3 spans 12 amino acids. This CDR3 is CASSRDTGELFF. For the CDR3, the DNA is TGTGCCAGCAGCCGAGACACCGGGGAGCTGTTTTTT.

The chain joins TRBV4-3 to TRBJ1-6; D is possibly TRBD1 (5 bases). The CDR3 is 14 residues long. V lost 6 bases and J lost 9, with 15 bases in between. In germline, CDR1 is LGHNA, CDR2 YSLEER. The CDR3 region has the DNA TGCGCCAGCAGTCTCAAGGGGAATGGTTCACCCCTCCACTTT. Protein: CASSLKGNGSPLHF.

This clonotype was seen a few times. The chain carries TRBV27 and TRBJ1-2; D is uncertain. From germline, CDR1 is MNHEY and CDR2 SMNVEV (reference sequence). This CDR3 has 12 amino acids. The V end lost 11 bases, the J end lost 4 bases, and 14 bases lay between the germline ends. As DNA, the CDR3 is TGTGCCTGTAGATCGGGCCTCTATGGCTACACCTTC. The encoded protein is CACRSGLYGYTF.

At least ten counts were recorded for this clonotype. The chain recombines TRBV7-2 with TRBJ1-1; 8 bases fit TRBD1. V trimming: 6 bases; J trimming: 3 bases; junction bases outside the gene matches: 3. Per germline, CDR1 SGHTA and CDR2 FQGNSA. This CDR3 spans 13 amino acids. CDR3 DNA: TGTGCCAGCAGTAACAGGGGGGACACTGAAGCTTTCTTT. Translated: CASSNRGDTEAFF. Filled out from reference TRBV7-2 and TRBJ1-1, the complete variable domain reads GAGVSQSPSNKVTEKGKDVELRCDPISGHTALYWYRQSLGQGLEFLIYFQGNSAPDKSGLPSDRFSAERTGGSVSTLTIQRTQQEDSAVYLCASSNRGDTEAFFGQGTRLTVV.

The chain uses TRBV6-2 or TRBV6-3 and TRBJ1-2; D gene unclear. The CDR3 sequence is 12 residues long. The germline V gene has CDR1 MNHEY and CDR2 SVGEGT. Trimming removed 0 bases at V and 6 bases at J, with 5 bases between. This chain's CDR3 is CASSYSNDGYTF. The CDR3 region has the DNA TGTGCCAGCAGTTACTCAAACGATGGCTACACCTTC.

The chain employs TRBV28 and TRBJ2-7, with TRBD1 matching 10 bases. This CDR3 has 14 amino acids. Germline CDR1 and CDR2: MDHEN and SYDVKM. Unmatched junction bases numbered 5, after V lost 5 bases and J lost 4 bases. The CDR3 DNA is TGTGCCAGCAGTAGGACAGGGGGAATATACGAGCAGTACTTC. This translates into CASSRTGGIYEQYF.

There are many counts of this clonotype. The chain employs TRBV7-2 and TRBJ1-1; a possible D gene is TRBD1 (6 bases). The V end was cut by 2 bases, the J end by 1 base, with 17 bases between. Germline V gene data show CDR1 as SGHTA and CDR2 as FQGNSA. This CDR3 region has 17 residues. This chain's CDR3 is CASSLRPSGAGNTEAFF. CDR3 coding DNA: TGTGCCAGCAGCTTACGTCCTTCAGGGGCGGGGAACACTGAAGCTTTCTTT.

The J gene is TRBJ1-5, the V gene TRBV7-2, with D uncertain. V was cut by 4 bases and J by 5 bases, with 9 bases left in between. This CDR3 comprises 13 residues. Germline V gene lookup returns CDR1 SGHTA and CDR2 FQGNSA. The DNA for the CDR3 is TGTGCCAGCAGCTCTTTCCCATATCAGCCCCAGCATTTT. This gives the protein CASSSFPYQPQHF.

As for this clonotype: One base away lies a much larger clone, so this may be a sequencing read error. This is likely a read error, given that the CDR3 carries no conserved phenylalanine or tryptophan at its end. The chain uses TRBV20-1 and TRBJ2-7, with 13 nucleotides matching TRBD2. This CDR3 comprises 17 residues. Per germline, CDR1 DFQATT and CDR2 SNEGSKA (reference sequence). The V gene end was trimmed by 4 bases and the J gene end by 0 bases; junction bases not matched to a gene: 9. The CDR3 sequence is CSATTSGRSFSSYEQYS. In nucleotides, the CDR3 is TGCAGTGCTACGACTAGCGGGAGGTCCTTCAGCTCCTACGAGCAGTACTCC.

The chain uses TRBV2 and TRBJ2-2; 7 bases map to TRBD1. The junction had 3 bases not matched to a gene; V was cut back by 0 bases and J by 5 bases. This CDR3 has 15 residues. Germline-derived CDR1 and CDR2 are SNHLY and FYNNEI. The chain's CDR3 is CASSEAQGWTGELFF. For the CDR3, the DNA is TGTGCCAGCAGTGAAGCACAGGGGTGGACCGGGGAGCTGTTTTTT.

The sample holds many counts of this clonotype. J is TRBJ1-2 and V is TRBV7-2, with D hard to call. The germline V gene encodes CDR1 SGHTA and CDR2 FQGNSA. CDR3 length equals 16 residues. Trimming removed 1 base from V and 4 bases from J, with 16 bases in between. In DNA, the CDR3 is TGTGCCAGCAGCTTAGTAACCGGGTTAAAGAGCTATGGCTACACCTTC. Its translation is CASSLVTGLKSYGYTF.